This passage covers 3 T cell receptor beta chains from one sample sequenced in a study of T cell responses to AZD1222 COVID-19 vaccine. Repertoires were generated with immunoSEQ multiplex PCR, while TCRdb's copy carries only in-frame clones and drops some. The table lists 68,000 or so clones, about three quarters of them singletons. The input for sequencing was peripheral blood, taken on day 0 of AZD1222 vaccination. All receptors derive from an adult in good health.

The chain combines TRBV19 with TRBJ1-1; the match to TRBD1 covers 8 bases. Germline trimming cut 6 bases from V and 8 bases from J; bases unmatched to any gene: 5. Germline CDR1 LNHDA, CDR2 SQIVND (reference sequence). The CDR3 has 12 amino acids. The CDR3 sequence: CASRDRDREAFF. The CDR3 DNA reads TGTGCCAGTAGAGACCGGGACAGGGAAGCTTTCTTT.

The V gene is TRBV15, the J gene TRBJ2-3; no clear D. CDR3 length equals 16 residues. Trimming stripped 3 bases from V and 5 bases from J, with 18 bases between. Germline loops: CDR1 LNHNV, CDR2 YYDKDF (reference sequence). As DNA, the CDR3 is TGTGCCACCAGCAGCCCCCACACGGGTTCATTAGATACGCAGTATTTT. As protein: CATSSPHTGSLDTQYF.

This rearrangement joins TRBV2 to TRBJ1-3, with D unclear. V was pared by 7 bases and J by 6 bases, with 10 bases between. Germline V gene lookup returns CDR1 SNHLY and CDR2 FYNNEI. This CDR3 has 12 amino acids. Here the CDR3 DNA reads TGTGCCAGCAAGCCAGTTGAAAACACCATATATTTT. Translated: CASKPVENTIYF.